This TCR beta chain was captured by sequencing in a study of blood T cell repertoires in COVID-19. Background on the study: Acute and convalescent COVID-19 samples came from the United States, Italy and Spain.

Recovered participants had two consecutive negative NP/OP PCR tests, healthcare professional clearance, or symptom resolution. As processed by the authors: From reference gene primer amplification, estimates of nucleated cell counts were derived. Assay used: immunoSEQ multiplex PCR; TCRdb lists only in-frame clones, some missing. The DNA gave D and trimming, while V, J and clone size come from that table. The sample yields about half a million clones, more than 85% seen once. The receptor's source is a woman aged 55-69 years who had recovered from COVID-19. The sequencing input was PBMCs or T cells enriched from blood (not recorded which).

CDR3 amino acids: CASSSRQGLTGELFF. The CDR3 nucleotides read TGTGCCAGTAGTTCACGACAGGGCCTTACCGGGGAGCTGTTTTTT. The genes are TRBV19 and TRBJ2-2; 7 nucleotides agree with TRBD1. This CDR3 is 15 amino acids long. The germline V gene has CDR1 LNHDA and CDR2 SQIVND (reference sequence). After removal of 5 bases from V and 5 bases from J, the junction contained 8 bases not matched to a gene.